This is a list of T cell receptor beta chains from one sample in a study of shared clonotypes between healthy human individuals. Here immunoSEQ multiplex PCR was the method, and the copy in TCRdb shows in-frame clones only, minus some. Of 1,400,000 or so clones listed, around 98.5% are singletons. Sequencing was done on a sample of naive CD4+ T cells sorted from blood. These receptors came from a man aged 25-45 years in good health. The CDR3 runs from the conserved cysteine through the conserved F or W. Fields, in order: D gene, J gene, V gene, clone size, CDR3 DNA, CDR3 protein. The D gene is left open where the match is weak. The listing skips clone size in some rows; elsewhere it reads once, few, many or a size class.

d_call: NA
j_call: TRBJ2-1
v_call: TRBV11-2
clone_size: NA
cdr3_nt: TGTGCCAGCAGCCAAGAGGGGAGAACTAGGAGCGCCCTGTTCTTC
cdr3_aa: CASSQEGRTRSALFF

d_call: TRBD1
j_call: TRBJ2-7
v_call: TRBV19
clone_size: NA
cdr3_nt: TGTGCCAGTATGACAGGGAACCGCGAGCAGTACTTC
cdr3_aa: CASMTGNREQYF

d_call: NA
j_call: TRBJ2-3
v_call: TRBV7-2
clone_size: NA
cdr3_nt: TGTGCCAGCAGGCAGACTCAAACGCAGTATTTT
cdr3_aa: CASRQTQTQYF

d_call: NA
j_call: TRBJ2-7
v_call: TRBV29-1
clone_size: NA
cdr3_nt: TGCAGCGCGGGCTTTAACTACGAGCAGTACTTC
cdr3_aa: CSAGFNYEQYF

d_call: TRBD2
j_call: TRBJ2-1
v_call: TRBV18
clone_size: NA
cdr3_nt: TGTGCCAGCTCACCACCCGGACTAGCGGGGGGTAATGAGCAGTTCTTC
cdr3_aa: CASSPPGLAGGNEQFF

d_call: NA
j_call: TRBJ1-1
v_call: TRBV11-2
clone_size: NA
cdr3_nt: TGTGCCAGCAGCTTTGGTGGTGCCTTGAACACTGAAGCTTTCTTT
cdr3_aa: CASSFGGALNTEAFF

d_call: NA
j_call: TRBJ2-7
v_call: TRBV11-2
clone_size: once
cdr3_nt: TGTGCCAGCAGCTGGGCCTTTAGAGGGTCCTACGAGCAGTACTTC
cdr3_aa: CASSWAFRGSYEQYF

d_call: TRBD2
j_call: TRBJ2-7
v_call: TRBV7-2
clone_size: NA
cdr3_nt: TGTGCCAGCACCCGAAAGACTAGCGGGAGGGAGAGCTCCTACGAGCAGTACTTC
cdr3_aa: CASTRKTSGRESSYEQYF

d_call: TRBD1
j_call: TRBJ2-7
v_call: TRBV5-6
clone_size: NA
cdr3_nt: TGTGCCAGCAGCCGCGATCGCCCAGGGGGGCAGTACTTC
cdr3_aa: CASSRDRPGGQYF

d_call: NA
j_call: TRBJ2-7
v_call: TRBV28
clone_size: NA
cdr3_nt: TGTGCCAGCAGTTCCCCCCCCTATTACGAGCAGTACTTC
cdr3_aa: CASSSPPYYEQYF

d_call: TRBD1
j_call: TRBJ1-5
v_call: TRBV5-1
clone_size: once
cdr3_nt: TGCGCCAGCAGCTTGGACGGACAGGGCGGTCAGCCCCAGCATTTT
cdr3_aa: CASSLDGQGGQPQHF

d_call: NA
j_call: TRBJ1-4
v_call: TRBV18
clone_size: NA
cdr3_nt: TGTGCCAGCTCAGTAAATCCAGGGAGGGAGGAAAAACTGTTTTTT
cdr3_aa: CASSVNPGREEKLFF

d_call: TRBD1
j_call: TRBJ2-3
v_call: TRBV10-2
clone_size: NA
cdr3_nt: TGCGCCAGCAGTGGTAGACAGGGGGCGGATACGCAGTATTTT
cdr3_aa: CASSGRQGADTQYF

d_call: TRBD2
j_call: TRBJ2-7
v_call: TRBV28
clone_size: few
cdr3_nt: TGTGCCAGCAGTGGGATTAGCGGGAGCTCCTACGAGCAGTACTTC
cdr3_aa: CASSGISGSSYEQYF

d_call: TRBD2
j_call: TRBJ2-5
v_call: TRBV9
clone_size: NA
cdr3_nt: TGTGCCAGCAGCGTAGTGGGGACTAGCGAAGAGACCCAGTACTTC
cdr3_aa: CASSVVGTSEETQYF

d_call: TRBD1
j_call: TRBJ1-1
v_call: TRBV5-5
clone_size: NA
cdr3_nt: TGTGCCAGCAGCTCCTCTCCGACAGGGGCGAGCTCTGAAGCTTTCTTT
cdr3_aa: CASSSSPTGASSEAFF

d_call: NA
j_call: TRBJ2-3
v_call: TRBV30
clone_size: NA
cdr3_nt: TGTGCCTGGAGCTCCGGTGGTACAGATACGCAGTATTTT
cdr3_aa: CAWSSGGTDTQYF

d_call: TRBD1
j_call: TRBJ2-1
v_call: TRBV6-5
clone_size: NA
cdr3_nt: TGTGCCAGCAGTTTCGACAGGGATTTCCCGTTCTTC
cdr3_aa: CASSFDRDFPFF

d_call: TRBD2
j_call: TRBJ2-1
v_call: TRBV5-4
clone_size: NA
cdr3_nt: TGTGCCAGCAGCACCGGGACTAGCGGGAGTAACGAGCAGTTCTTC
cdr3_aa: CASSTGTSGSNEQFF

d_call: NA
j_call: TRBJ1-2
v_call: TRBV11-2
clone_size: once
cdr3_nt: TGTGCCAGCAGCTTAGATCAAACCTGGAAACCCTATGGCTACACCTTC
cdr3_aa: CASSLDQTWKPYGYTF

d_call: NA
j_call: TRBJ2-7
v_call: TRBV5-4
clone_size: NA
cdr3_nt: TGTGCCAGCAGCTTGGACCCACCCTACGAGCAGTACTTC
cdr3_aa: CASSLDPPYEQYF

d_call: NA
j_call: TRBJ2-4
v_call: TRBV28
clone_size: NA
cdr3_nt: TGTGCCCACGGAGAGGTCGGGAACATTCAGTACTTC
cdr3_aa: CAHGEVGNIQYF

d_call: NA
j_call: TRBJ2-1
v_call: TRBV25-1
clone_size: NA
cdr3_nt: TGTGCCAGCAGTGGGGGGGGGCACGGGTCCAATGAGCAGTTCTTC
cdr3_aa: CASSGGGHGSNEQFF

d_call: NA
j_call: TRBJ2-1
v_call: TRBV18
clone_size: NA
cdr3_nt: TGTGCCAGCTCACCTCTGACTGACACCTACAATGAGCAGTTCTTC
cdr3_aa: CASSPLTDTYNEQFF

d_call: TRBD2
j_call: TRBJ2-1
v_call: TRBV6-5
clone_size: NA
cdr3_nt: TGTGCCAGCAGTTATTCGGCAGCGGGGACTTCTCCCCGGCTCTTC
cdr3_aa: CASSYSAAGTSPRLF

d_call: TRBD1
j_call: TRBJ1-1
v_call: TRBV18
clone_size: NA
cdr3_nt: TGTGCCAGCTCAGCGACAGGGGGCACTGAAGCTTTCTTT
cdr3_aa: CASSATGGTEAFF

d_call: NA
j_call: TRBJ2-7
v_call: TRBV15
clone_size: NA
cdr3_nt: TGTGCCACCAGCAGAGATAGCGGAAGTCGGGTCTACGAGCAGTACTTC
cdr3_aa: CATSRDSGSRVYEQYF

d_call: NA
j_call: TRBJ2-4
v_call: TRBV18
clone_size: NA
cdr3_nt: TGTGCCAGCTCACCACCCCTTCGGGACACCGAAAACATTCAGTACTTC
cdr3_aa: CASSPPLRDTENIQYF

d_call: NA
j_call: TRBJ1-2
v_call: TRBV5-1
clone_size: NA
cdr3_nt: TGCGCCAGCAGCTTGGAGCGGGGACGAGTAGCGAACTATGGCTACACCTTC
cdr3_aa: CASSLERGRVANYGYTF

d_call: TRBD2
j_call: TRBJ2-1
v_call: TRBV5-1
clone_size: NA
cdr3_nt: TGCGCCAGCAGCTTTAGGGGCGGGAGGGCTTCAAACTCCAATGAGCAGTTCTTC
cdr3_aa: CASSFRGGRASNSNEQFF

d_call: NA
j_call: TRBJ1-4
v_call: TRBV21-1
clone_size: NA
cdr3_nt: TGTGCCACCGAGGGACCCAAAAATGAAAAACTGTTTTTT
cdr3_aa: CATEGPKNEKLFF

d_call: NA
j_call: TRBJ2-5
v_call: TRBV11-2
clone_size: NA
cdr3_nt: TGTGCCAGCAGCTTAGATTGGTTCAGCAGGTCGGAGACCCAGTACTTC
cdr3_aa: CASSLDWFSRSETQYF

d_call: TRBD2
j_call: TRBJ2-1
v_call: TRBV11-3
clone_size: NA
cdr3_nt: TGTGCCAGCAGCCGGACTAGAAATGAGCAGTTCTTC
cdr3_aa: CASSRTRNEQFF

d_call: TRBD1
j_call: TRBJ2-6
v_call: TRBV25-1
clone_size: NA
cdr3_nt: TGTGCCAGCAGTGAATTGAAAGGGGGCGCTGGGGCCAACGTCCTGACTTTC
cdr3_aa: CASSELKGGAGANVLTF

d_call: TRBD2
j_call: TRBJ2-7
v_call: TRBV11-2
clone_size: NA
cdr3_nt: TGTGCCAGCAGCATGGGACTAGCGGTATACGAGCAGTACTTC
cdr3_aa: CASSMGLAVYEQYF

d_call: NA
j_call: TRBJ2-1
v_call: TRBV6-6
clone_size: once
cdr3_nt: TGTGCCAGCACTTCAACTAGACTGGGCTACAATGAGCAGTTCTTC
cdr3_aa: CASTSTRLGYNEQFF

d_call: NA
j_call: TRBJ1-4
v_call: TRBV4-2
clone_size: once
cdr3_nt: TGTGCCAGCAGCCAAGATCGAGGGGTCGGGGAAAAACTGTTTTTT
cdr3_aa: CASSQDRGVGEKLFF

d_call: NA
j_call: TRBJ2-4
v_call: TRBV14
clone_size: NA
cdr3_nt: TGTGCCAGCAGCCAAACGACCGTAGCCAAAAACATTCAGTACTTC
cdr3_aa: CASSQTTVAKNIQYF

d_call: NA
j_call: TRBJ2-7
v_call: TRBV10-2
clone_size: NA
cdr3_nt: TGCGCCAGCGGAACCTGGGACTTGTATAACGAGCAGTACTTC
cdr3_aa: CASGTWDLYNEQYF

d_call: TRBD1
j_call: TRBJ1-1
v_call: TRBV19
clone_size: NA
cdr3_nt: TGTGCCAGTAGTAAAGGACAGGGGGTCTTGAACACTGAAGCTTTCTTT
cdr3_aa: CASSKGQGVLNTEAFF

d_call: NA
j_call: TRBJ1-1
v_call: TRBV30
clone_size: NA
cdr3_nt: TGTGCCTGGAGGTCGAACACTGAAGCTTTCTTT
cdr3_aa: CAWRSNTEAFF

d_call: NA
j_call: TRBJ1-3
v_call: TRBV27
clone_size: NA
cdr3_nt: TGTGCCAGCAGTTTGAGAGTCGGCTCTGGAAACACCATATATTTT
cdr3_aa: CASSLRVGSGNTIYF

d_call: NA
j_call: TRBJ1-5
v_call: TRBV2
clone_size: NA
cdr3_nt: TGTGCCAGCAGTCAAAGTTGGGGACCGGGGAAGGATCAGCCCCAGCATTTT
cdr3_aa: CASSQSWGPGKDQPQHF

d_call: NA
j_call: TRBJ2-3
v_call: TRBV15
clone_size: NA
cdr3_nt: TGTGCCACCAGCAGACGAACAGGGTGGGATACGCAGTATTTT
cdr3_aa: CATSRRTGWDTQYF

d_call: NA
j_call: TRBJ1-4
v_call: TRBV6-1
clone_size: NA
cdr3_nt: TGTGCCAGCAGAAGGACACCTGCAACTAATGAAAAACTGTTTTTT
cdr3_aa: CASRRTPATNEKLFF

d_call: TRBD1
j_call: TRBJ2-7
v_call: TRBV28
clone_size: NA
cdr3_nt: TGTGCCAGCAGTCCGGACCGGGACAGATACTCCTACGAGCAGTACTTC
cdr3_aa: CASSPDRDRYSYEQYF